This entry lists 6 T cell receptor beta chains sequenced from one sample in a study of cytomegalovirus exposure and HLA in healthy donors (dated by TCRdb to the late 2010s). The method behind the library was the immunoSEQ multiplex PCR assay. A mixture of 60 forward primers for TCR Vbeta segments and 13 reverse primers for TCR Jbeta segments was used in the multiplex PCR. TCRdb carries this immuneACCESS record with in-frame sequences only. Its versions omit some clonotypes, under half of them owing to an unresolved V gene in the studies checked, with the rest unexplained. Recorded for this sample are over 150,000 clones; 74% of them occurred a single time. In total, the top ten clones hold around 1.9% of the sample. Source material: PBMCs. These TCRs come from a man aged 25 to 40 in good health and CMV-seronegative.

The chain joins TRBV28 to TRBJ2-2, with 12 bases aligning to TRBD2. The CDR3 consists of 17 residues. The trim removed 3 bases at V and 1 base at J, leaving 3 bases unmatched. Germline V lookup: CDR1 MDHEN, CDR2 SYDVKM. CDR3 DNA sequence: TGTGCCAGCAGTTTCCCTAGCGGGGGGGTGAACACCGGGGAGCTGTTTTTT. Translation gives CASSFPSGGVNTGELFF.

CDR3 in DNA: TGTGCCAGCAGCTCACTCCCTGGAAACACCATATATTTT. Translated: CASSSLPGNTIYF. The chain recombines TRBV6-6 with TRBJ1-3; D ambiguous. Trimming took 6 bases from V and 2 from J, leaving 8 bases between them. There are 13 residues in the CDR3. Germline V lookup: CDR1 MNHNY, CDR2 SVGAGI (reference sequence).

This chain uses TRBV11-1 with TRBJ1-2; D not certain. The CDR3 totals 14 residues. Germline CDR1 reads SGHAT; CDR2 reads FQDESV (reference sequence). V lost 2 bases and J 5 bases, leaving 12 bases between the germline ends. In DNA form, the CDR3 reads TGTGCCAGCAGCTTAAACAGTATTACTTATGGCTACACCTTC. Amino acid sequence: CASSLNSITYGYTF.

The rearrangement links TRBV28 to TRBJ2-1; D may be TRBD1 (6 bases). The CDR3 length is 17 residues. Germline V gene data show CDR1 as MDHEN and CDR2 as SYDVKM. Trimming left V 3 bases short and J 4 bases short, with 19 bases between. The CDR3 sequence: CASSLPPSGVSYNEQFF. CDR3 bases: TGTGCCAGCAGTTTGCCCCCTTCAGGGGTATCTTACAATGAGCAGTTCTTC.

This clone was recorded a few times. The V gene is TRBV29-1, the J gene TRBJ2-6, with a possible D match to TRBD2 (6 bases). CDR1 is SQVTM, CDR2 ANQGSEA, per germline. V was clipped by 6 bases and J by 4 bases, with 13 bases between them. The CDR3 extends over 14 amino acids. The CDR3 reads CSVPQGLGANVLTF. The CDR3 region has the DNA TGCAGCGTCCCCCAGGGACTCGGGGCCAACGTCCTGACTTTC.

On this clone: This sample includes further DNA sequences coding for the same CDR3. The V and J genes are TRBV19 and TRBJ2-6, with unresolved D. Deletions cut 3 bases from V and 0 bases from J, with 6 bases between. This CDR3 contains 15 residues. Germline values: CDR1 LNHDA, CDR2 SQIVND (reference sequence). The CDR3 region is CASSIRGSGANVLTF. CDR3 coding DNA: TGTGCCAGTAGTATTCGCGGCTCTGGGGCCAACGTCCTGACTTTC.